This is a list of T cell receptor beta chains from one sample in a study of CD8+ T cells in alopecia areata. TCRdb's copy holds only in-frame clones and misses some; the assay was immunoSEQ multiplex PCR. The repertoire has fewer than 150,000 clones, around 64% of them found once; the top ten carry around 2.7%. The material sequenced was CD4+ T cells sorted from blood. These receptor sequences come from a human donor in good health. Each CDR3 is given without its conserved first and last residue. Fields, in order: CDR3 length, J gene, clone size, V gene, CDR3 protein. The size of a clone is reported for some rows only, either as once, few or many, or as a class for expanded clones.

8	TRBJ2-5	few	TRBV2	ASSQETQY
10	TRBJ1-6	NA	TRBV15	ATSRDGGSLH
12	TRBJ2-5	NA	TRBV15	ATKPTSGQETQY
9	TRBJ2-7	once	TRBV20-1	SARVINEQY
14	TRBJ1-6	NA	TRBV5-1	ASSLLRQGNNSPLH
10	TRBJ1-5	NA	TRBV7-8	ASSLGLQPQH
14	TRBJ2-5	few	TRBV11-2	ASSSLRGGRLETQY
12	TRBJ1-3	NA	TRBV29-1	SVEDPSSGNTIY
9	TRBJ1-1	NA	TRBV27	AGGVTTEAF
12	TRBJ1-5	NA	TRBV5-1	ASSLAGNSQPQH
10	TRBJ2-1	NA	TRBV29-1	SAEQGANEQF
10	TRBJ2-3	NA	TRBV2	ASSEGTDTQY
12	TRBJ2-2	NA	TRBV5-1	ASQERQGAGELF
13	TRBJ1-1	few	TRBV5-1	ASSFGFGGDTEAF
11	TRBJ2-7	NA	TRBV7-6	ASSASGGYEQY
9	TRBJ1-5	NA	TRBV29-1	SVGGNQPQH
11	TRBJ1-4	NA	TRBV7-7	ASSPGLEEKLF
12	TRBJ2-1	few	TRBV29-1	SVALGVPYNEQF
9	TRBJ2-3	few	TRBV20-1	SAVRRDTQY
11	TRBJ1-2	NA	TRBV6-5	ASSPQGSYGYT
11	TRBJ2-7	NA	TRBV7-9	ASSRLESGEQY
12	TRBJ2-2	NA	TRBV5-1	ASGGQTNTGELF
11	TRBJ1-1	NA	TRBV11-2	ASRGQGNTEAF
12	TRBJ2-2	NA	TRBV7-6	ASCRDYNTGELF
12	TRBJ2-5	NA	TRBV7-3	ASSRDRAQETQY
13	TRBJ1-5	once	TRBV6-1	ASSLGLNSNQPQH
13	TRBJ2-6	NA	TRBV27	ASSLKISGANVLT
13	TRBJ2-1	NA	TRBV15	ATSRVDQRGNEQF
12	TRBJ2-3	once	TRBV30	ACRTGSSTDTQY
14	TRBJ2-1	medium-sized	TRBV7-2	ASSSDIPLAYNEQF
14	TRBJ2-1	NA	TRBV13	ASSLFKRWSYNEQF
11	TRBJ1-3	NA	TRBV30	AWKPGAGNTIY
13	TRBJ1-5	NA	TRBV30	AWSEDQGGNQPQH
13	TRBJ2-2	few	TRBV4-1	ASSPRGVNTGELF
11	TRBJ1-6	few	TRBV19	ASSARDISPLH
11	TRBJ2-1	NA	TRBV5-1	ASSAGQEDEQF
11	TRBJ2-1	once	TRBV14	ASSQDPRNEQF
14	TRBJ2-7	NA	TRBV5-1	ASSPVTSGGSYEQY
15	TRBJ2-7	NA	TRBV10-3	AISEPTARRGGYEQY
11	TRBJ2-2	NA	TRBV30	AWSSRRAGELF
12	TRBJ2-7	NA	TRBV6-5	ASSYSGTDYEQY
12	TRBJ2-2	once	TRBV6-6	ASRSRQGAGELF
14	TRBJ2-7	once	TRBV9	ASSVGTGTSRSEQY
13	TRBJ2-3	NA	TRBV30	AWSSRGALTDTQY
12	TRBJ2-7	NA	TRBV28	ASSLTDRVYEQY
13	TRBJ1-1	NA	TRBV4-2	ASSKLGQTNTEAF
12	TRBJ1-4	NA	TRBV15	ATSRETGDGKLF
10	TRBJ1-1	NA	TRBV30	AWMGGNTEAF
14	TRBJ2-5	NA	TRBV7-3	ASSLKYEGGRETQY
12	TRBJ2-2	few	TRBV11-1	ASSFHSGTGELF
12	TRBJ2-5	few	TRBV23-1	ASSSQGRGETQY
12	TRBJ1-3	NA	TRBV11-2	ASSTGVSGNTIY